These 31 T cell receptor beta chains originate from one sample sequenced in a study of T cell repertoires in cytomegalovirus infection. A single record per CDR3 protein comes from TCRdb applying MiXCR to the reads. The table has around 300,000 distinct CDR3 sequences, roughly 26% seen once. Sequenced sample: PBMCs. The receptors here all came from a human donor in good health (CMV status not recorded). Some clones in this sample may be carry-over from other donors' samples.

This clonotype came up a few times. At one of its ends the junction is not consistent with the germline gene, which may arise from a read error. V usage is TRBV6-2 or TRBV6-3 and J usage is TRBJ2-5; 13 positions agree with TRBD2. This CDR3 has 17 amino acids. The germline V gene has CDR1 MNHEY and CDR2 SVGEGT. The CDR3 loop reads CASTYRPTSGGEETQYF. The CDR3 coding sequence is TGTGCCAGCACTTACCGCCCTACTAGCGGGGGGGAAGAGACCCAGTACTTC.

This clonotype was observed a few times. The chain combines TRBV7-2 with TRBJ2-7, with D possibly TRBD1 on 5 matching bases. CDR1 and CDR2 from the germline V gene are SGHTA and FQGNSA. The ends were cut back, 5 bases at V and 3 bases at J, with 17 bases in the middle. This CDR3 has 15 amino acids. The CDR3 loop reads CASSPTGNVYYEQYF. CDR3 in DNA: TGTGCCAGCAGCCCCACAGGTAACGTCTACTACGAGCAGTACTTC.

Many counts were recorded for this clonotype. This chain connects TRBV7-8 to TRBJ1-2, with 7 bases that match TRBD1. Germline lookup yields CDR1 SGHVS and CDR2 FQNEAQ. The CDR3 contains 15 residues. The ends lost 5 bases at V and 3 bases at J; junction bases unmatched: 9. This CDR3 is CASSNRDSPHYGYTF. CDR3 bases: TGTGCCAGCAGCAACCGGGACAGCCCCCACTATGGCTACACCTTC.

Worth noting for this clonotype: A read error is possible here, since a much larger clone lies one base away. This CDR3 is missing its conserved last phenylalanine or tryptophan, likely due to a read error. This chain joins TRBV12-3 or TRBV12-4 and TRBJ2-1; perhaps TRBD2 as D (5 bases). With 1 base removed from V and 9 bases from J, the gap between germline ends came to 10 bases. This CDR3 comprises 13 residues. CDR3 sequence (DNA): TGTGCCAGCAGTTTAGTATCCGGGGTTGAGCAGTTCCTC. Amino acid sequence: CASSLVSGVEQFL.

The chain has TRBV5-1 and TRBJ2-7; 12 bases map to TRBD1. CDR1 SGHRS and CDR2 YFSETQ come from the germline V gene. The CDR3 has 16 amino acids. The V gene end was trimmed by 4 bases and the J gene end by 2 bases; junction bases not matched to a gene: 7. Here the CDR3 DNA reads TGCGCCAGCAGCAAAGAAGGGACAGGGGGCGCCTACGAGCAGTACTTC. It yields the protein CASSKEGTGGAYEQYF.

The sample holds a few counts of this clonotype. The genes are TRBV20-1 and TRBJ2-3; D is undetermined. Between the trimmed V and J ends, which lost 2 bases and 2 bases, there was a span of 11 bases. From germline, CDR1 is DFQATT and CDR2 SNEGSKA (reference sequence). The CDR3 is 14 residues long. Here the CDR3 reads CSARRQSFTDTQYF. CDR3 bases: TGCAGTGCTAGAAGGCAGAGCTTCACAGATACGCAGTATTTT.

V is TRBV2 and J is TRBJ1-1; D remains ambiguous. The CDR3 has 14 amino acids. Germline V CDR1 and CDR2: SNHLY, FYNNEI. V gave up 4 bases and J gave up 4 bases, with 13 bases separating them. The CDR3 region is CASSASWRGTEAFF. The CDR3 DNA reads TGTGCCAGCAGTGCTTCCTGGAGAGGCACTGAAGCTTTCTTT.

This clonotype has ten or more counts. The chain combines TRBV7-2 with TRBJ2-5; D gene ambiguous. Looked up from germline, CDR1 is SGHTA and CDR2 is FQGNSA. Trimming took off 3 bases at V and 3 bases at J, with 8 bases between the two ends. The CDR3 is 13 amino acids. CDR3 amino acids: CASSFRIEETQYF. DNA for the CDR3: TGTGCCAGCAGCTTTCGGATAGAAGAGACCCAGTACTTC.

This clonotype was seen more than once but under ten times. The chain links TRBV20-1 to TRBJ2-3, with D possibly called TRBD1 or TRBD2 (5 bases each). The ends were cut back, 1 base at V and 4 bases at J, with 24 bases in the middle. Germline loops: CDR1 DFQATT, CDR2 SNEGSKA (reference sequence). CDR3 size: 18 residues. DNA of the CDR3: TGCAGTGCTAGAGCCATCCTAGATCCCCGGGGCGCGCCAGATACGCAGTATTTT. This codes for CSARAILDPRGAPDTQYF.

This clonotype was detected only a few times. The chain has TRBV5-1 and TRBJ2-5; D remains ambiguous. The CDR3 runs to 14 residues. The germline CDR1 and CDR2 sequences are SGHRS and YFSETQ. Trimming removed 6 bases at V and 7 bases at J, with 19 bases between. The CDR3 is CASTQTVLSRTQYF. CDR3 sequence (DNA): TGCGCCAGCACACAGACCGTTTTGTCAAGGACCCAGTACTTC.

V usage is TRBV5-4 and J usage is TRBJ2-2; D is perhaps TRBD2 (6 bases). Germline loops: CDR1 SGHNT, CDR2 YYREEE (reference sequence). The CDR3 loop spans 15 amino acids. V dropped 3 bases and J dropped 3 bases, with 12 bases sitting between them. This chain's CDR3 is CASSSRDSHTGELFF. CDR3 DNA: TGTGCCAGCAGCTCCCGGGACTCGCACACCGGGGAGCTGTTTTTT.

The rearrangement uses TRBV28 and TRBJ2-7; the D is unclear. Germline CDR1 and CDR2: MDHEN and SYDVKM. V was trimmed by 5 bases and J by 7 bases, leaving 12 bases between them. The CDR3 is 12 amino acids. The CDR3 protein is CASSAQTVEQYF. The CDR3 bases are TGTGCCAGCAGTGCTCAGACGGTAGAGCAGTACTTC.

In its sample, this clonotype was seen a few times. The chain employs TRBV2 and TRBJ2-5, with D possibly TRBD1 on 6 matching bases. Germline CDR1 reads SNHLY; CDR2 reads FYNNEI. V dropped 2 bases and J dropped 2 bases, with 9 bases sitting between them. There are 14 residues in the CDR3. The CDR3 bases are TGTGCCAGCAGTGAACAGGGGCGTCAAGAGACCCAGTACTTC. Translation gives CASSEQGRQETQYF.

The J gene is TRBJ1-1, the V gene TRBV27, with a tentative D call TRBD1 (6 bases). Per germline, CDR1 MNHEY and CDR2 SMNVEV (reference sequence). The V end lost 7 bases, the J end lost 0 bases, and 12 bases lay between the germline ends. CDR3 length equals 14 residues. The DNA for the CDR3 is TGTGCCAGCATTTCGGGGGCCCTGAACACTGAAGCTTTCTTT. Its translation is CASISGALNTEAFF.

The chain uses TRBV7-9 and TRBJ2-2; D not certain. Trimming cost V 5 bases and J 0 bases, with 7 bases left between them. Germline V gives CDR1 SEHNR, CDR2 FQNEAQ (reference sequence). The CDR3 is made up of 14 amino acids. The CDR3 protein is CASSPPSNTGELFF. In DNA form, the CDR3 reads TGTGCCAGCAGCCCACCGTCGAACACCGGGGAGCTGTTTTTT.

The chain is built from TRBV3-1 and TRBJ1-2; TRBD1 matches 8 bases. Germline V gives CDR1 LGHDT, CDR2 YNNKEL (reference sequence). V lost 5 bases and J lost 4; bases outside the gene matches: 6. This CDR3 spans 14 amino acids. DNA for the CDR3: TGTGCCAGCAGCAGGCTAGGGACAGGCTATGGCTACACCTTC. The encoded protein is CASSRLGTGYGYTF.

There are a few counts of this clonotype. The chain recombines TRBV7-9 with TRBJ1-2, with a weak D call TRBD1 (6 bases). This CDR3 is built from 14 residues. Trimming cost V 6 bases and J 3 bases, with 14 bases left between them. Germline-derived CDR1 and CDR2 are SEHNR and FQNEAQ (reference sequence). DNA for the CDR3: TGTGCCAGCAGAAGGACAGAGGCGGACTATGGCTACACCTTC. This gives the protein CASRRTEADYGYTF.

This clonotype appeared a few times. The CDR3 loop is CASSVGRAAGYTF. Here the CDR3 DNA reads TGCGCCAGCAGCGTTGGACGAGCGGCTGGCTACACCTTC. The V gene is TRBV5-1, the J gene TRBJ1-2; D is uncertain. Deletions cut 4 bases from V and 7 bases from J, with 14 bases between. The CDR3 is made up of 13 amino acids. The germline CDR1 and CDR2 sequences are SGHRS and YFSETQ.

This clonotype was observed at least ten times. This chain joins TRBV7-9 and TRBJ1-1, with D unclear. The CDR3 runs to 15 residues. V was trimmed by 1 base and J by 1 base, leaving 10 bases between them. Germline V gives CDR1 SEHNR, CDR2 FQNEAQ (reference sequence). The CDR3 is CASSLVLGSNTEAFF. The DNA of the CDR3 is TGTGCCAGCAGCTTAGTACTGGGCTCGAACACTGAAGCTTTCTTT. Drawing the rest from reference TRBV7-9 and TRBJ1-1, the complete variable domain is DTGVSQNPRHKITKRGQNVTFRCDPISEHNRLYWYRQTLGQGPEFLTYFQNEAQLEKSRLLSDRFSAERPKGSFSTLEIQRTEQGDSAMYLCASSLVLGSNTEAFFGQGTRLTVV.

The CDR3 DNA reads TGTGCCAGTAGTATCGGGGGGGCTGGGCAGCCCCAGCATTTT. Translation gives CASSIGGAGQPQHF. This sequence joins TRBV19 and TRBJ1-5; a possible D gene is TRBD1 (6 bases). Trimming shortened V by 3 bases and J by 7 bases, and 13 bases separated the two germline ends. The length of the CDR3 is 14 residues. The V gene's germline CDR1 is LNHDA and CDR2 SQIVND (reference sequence).

The chain employs TRBV9 and TRBJ1-1; D ambiguous. Per germline, CDR1 SGDLS and CDR2 YYNGEE. V was shortened by 2 bases and J by 5 bases, with 13 bases between the two germline ends. This CDR3 spans 14 amino acids. CDR3 in amino acids: CASSVGNSGTEAFF. The CDR3 DNA sequence: TGTGCCAGCAGCGTGGGAAATAGCGGGACTGAAGCTTTCTTT.

The V call is TRBV28, the J call TRBJ2-3; TRBD2 is a possible D gene (6 bases). Germline CDR1 reads MDHEN; CDR2 reads SYDVKM. The CDR3 runs 16 residues. V dropped 8 bases and J dropped 4 bases, with 22 bases sitting between them. The chain's CDR3 is CASSTLGGYHADTQYF. The CDR3, as DNA: TGTGCCAGCTCCACGCTTGGAGGGTATCATGCAGATACGCAGTATTTT.

At least ten counts were recorded for this clonotype. The rearrangement joins TRBV7-2 to TRBJ2-7; 8 nucleotides match TRBD1. J lost 4 bases, V lost 5 bases, and 10 bases had no gene match. Germline CDR1 reads SGHTA; CDR2 reads FQGNSA. The CDR3 contains 15 residues. CDR3 bases: TGTGCCAGCAGCCAACACGGACAGGGTTCATACGAGCAGTACTTC. Translating it yields CASSQHGQGSYEQYF. Using reference TRBV7-2 and TRBJ2-7 for the parts outside the CDR3, the full variable domain is GAGVSQSPSNKVTEKGKDVELRCDPISGHTALYWYRQSLGQGLEFLIYFQGNSAPDKSGLPSDRFSAERTGGSVSTLTIQRTQQEDSAVYLCASSQHGQGSYEQYFGPGTRLTVT.

The chain joins TRBV7-6 to TRBJ1-1; D uncertain. Germline CDR1 reads SGHVS; CDR2 reads FNYEAQ. The V gene lost 1 base and the J gene lost 1 base, with 7 bases spanning the gap. The CDR3 consists of 14 residues. The CDR3 bases are TGTGCCAGCAGCTTAGAACAGTGGAACACTGAAGCTTTCTTT. Translated, it gives CASSLEQWNTEAFF.

This clonotype was recorded a few times. This chain connects TRBV12-3 or TRBV12-4 to TRBJ1-5; no firm D call. The CDR3 is 14 amino acids. Trimming took off 8 bases at V and 2 bases at J, with 13 bases between the two ends. The CDR3 here is CASCEEVGNQPQHF. The CDR3 DNA reads as TGTGCCAGCTGTGAGGAGGTGGGCAATCAGCCCCAGCATTTT.

The chain employs TRBV2 and TRBJ1-3; possibly TRBD1 for D (6 bases). Trimming took 9 bases from V and 4 from J, leaving 19 bases between them. The CDR3 length is 15 residues. Germline V lookup: CDR1 SNHLY, CDR2 FYNNEI. The chain's CDR3 is CASKYGGLLGNTIYF. CDR3 in DNA: TGTGCCAGTAAATATGGGGGCTTGTTGGGAAACACCATATATTTT.

This clonotype was seen many times. This rearrangement joins TRBV7-2 to TRBJ2-7, with 12 positions matching TRBD2. The CDR3 extends over 15 amino acids. V was clipped by 8 bases and J by 2 bases; unmatched bases: 7. Germline CDR1 reads SGHTA; CDR2 reads FQGNSA. The CDR3 DNA reads TGTGCCAGCCGTGCCCGACTAGCGGGAGCCTACGAGCAGTACTTC. This encodes CASRARLAGAYEQYF.

This clonotype was picked up a small number of times. The chain links TRBV4-1 to TRBJ1-1, with D tentatively TRBD1 (6 bases). CDR1 and CDR2 from the germline V gene are MGHRA and YSYEKL. The CDR3 contains 16 residues. V was cut by 2 bases and J by 0 bases, with 13 bases left in between. The CDR3 sequence: CASSQRTGYLNTEAFF. CDR3 nucleotides: TGCGCCAGCAGCCAACGTACAGGGTATCTGAACACTGAAGCTTTCTTT.

This clonotype was seen a handful of times. The chain couples TRBV7-2 to TRBJ2-5; TRBD2 matches at 11 bases. The V and J ends lost 1 base and 7 bases, in that order; junction bases with no gene match: 8. Germline V lookup: CDR1 SGHTA, CDR2 FQGNSA. This CDR3 contains 16 residues. The CDR3 region is CASSLDLAGGRGTQYF. The CDR3 region has the DNA TGTGCCAGCAGCTTAGACCTAGCGGGAGGTAGAGGGACCCAGTACTTC.

This clonotype was seen only a few times. V usage is TRBV6-6 and J usage is TRBJ2-5, with TRBD2 identical over 10 bases. With 5 bases clipped from V and 5 bases from J, the junction kept 11 bases outside the gene matches. The CDR3 contains 16 residues. Germline V CDR1 and CDR2: MNHNY, SVGAGI (reference sequence). The CDR3 DNA sequence: TGTGCCAGCAGTGGCGACAGCGGGAGGGTTGTTGAGACCCAGTACTTC. This translates into CASSGDSGRVVETQYF.

In its sample, this clonotype was seen a few times. This chain connects TRBV5-1 to TRBJ2-1, with 7 bases aligning to TRBD2. Losses at the gene ends were 0 bases for V and 6 bases for J; bases not matched to a gene: 6. The CDR3 covers 15 residues. CDR1 and CDR2 (germline): SGHRS, YFSETQ. CDR3 region: CASSLVSGGRNEQFF. In DNA form, the CDR3 reads TGCGCCAGCAGCTTGGTCTCGGGAGGCCGCAATGAGCAGTTCTTC.